Below are 23 T cell receptor beta chains sequenced from a single sample in a study of T cells in Graves' hyperthyroidism and ophthalmopathy. Amplified regions were TCR beta CDR3 sequences from RNA transcripts. The HTBI primer set was used in a first-round RT-PCR of the TCR CDR3. TCRdb called the multiplex PCR reads again in MiXCR, with one record for every CDR3 protein. The sample yields some 550,000 distinct CDR3 sequences, about 16% seen once. Sample: blood. The receptors stem from a woman aged 40 to 50 with Graves' ophthalmopathy.

With respect to this clonotype: This may come from a read error, since a much larger clone is one base off. The chain has TRBV11-3 and TRBJ2-3; D possibly corresponds to TRBD1 (5 bases). Germline V CDR1 and CDR2: SGHNT, YENEEA. This CDR3 region has 16 residues. Trimming removed 2 bases at V and 5 bases at J, with 17 bases between. This CDR3 is CASSLQGGDGVDTQYF. DNA of the CDR3: TGTGCCAGCAGCTTACAGGGCGGAGATGGGGTAGATACGCAGTATTTT.

Many counts were recorded for this clonotype. This CDR3 is CASSLTGTGGNEQFF. The CDR3 region has the DNA TGTGCCAGCAGCTTAACGGGGACAGGGGGCAATGAGCAGTTCTTC. V usage is TRBV7-3 and J usage is TRBJ2-1; 11 bases fit TRBD1. CDR1 SGHTA and CDR2 FQGTGA come from the germline V gene. This CDR3 comprises 15 residues. Trimming removed 0 bases from V and 6 bases from J; junction bases left unmatched: 1.

This clonotype was found many times. CDR3 coding DNA: TGTGCCAGCAGATCCAGGGATTGGGGCACTGAAGCTTTCTTT. This codes for CASRSRDWGTEAFF. J is TRBJ1-1 and V is TRBV6-2 or TRBV6-3; tentatively, D is TRBD1 (5 bases). CDR3 length equals 14 residues. CDR1 MNHEY and CDR2 SVGEGT come from the germline V gene. V lost 6 bases and J 4 bases, leaving 15 bases between the germline ends.

V usage is TRBV30 and J usage is TRBJ1-2; 7 bases align to TRBD1. V trimming: 2 bases; J trimming: 3 bases; junction bases outside the gene matches: 6. CDR3 length: 14 amino acids. The germline CDR1 and CDR2 sequences are GTSNPN and SVGIG (reference sequence). CDR3: CAWSYPGQDYGYTF. In nucleotides, the CDR3 is TGTGCCTGGAGTTACCCAGGACAGGACTATGGCTACACCTTC. Variable domain in full (rest from reference TRBV30 and TRBJ1-2): SQTIHQWPATLVQPVGSPLSLECTVEGTSNPNLYWYRQAAGRGLQLLFYSVGIGQISSEVPQNLSASRPQDRQFILSSKKLLLSDSGFYLCAWSYPGQDYGYTFGSGTRLTVV.

This clonotype turned up a few times. This CDR3 reads CASSPGTGGYNSPLHF. CDR3 nucleotides: TGTGCCAGCAGCCCTGGGACAGGTGGCTATAATTCACCCCTCCACTTT. The chain recombines TRBV7-9 with TRBJ1-6; TRBD1 agrees at 8 bases. The CDR3 totals 16 residues. Germline V CDR1 and CDR2: SEHNR, FQNEAQ (reference sequence). V was pared by 5 bases and J by 3 bases, with 6 bases of the junction left unmatched.

This clonotype was counted at least ten times. This chain joins TRBV30 and TRBJ1-1; TRBD1 matches 9 bases. V was clipped by 5 bases and J by 4 bases; unmatched bases: 11. CDR3 size: 15 residues. Germline lookup yields CDR1 GTSNPN and CDR2 SVGIG (reference sequence). In DNA, the CDR3 is TGTGCCTGGTCTGTAGACAGGGGGTCCGGCACTGAAGCTTTCTTT. It is translated as CAWSVDRGSGTEAFF.

This clonotype was counted only a few times. This rearrangement joins TRBV19 to TRBJ1-5; 11 bases match TRBD1. Germline V gene lookup returns CDR1 LNHDA and CDR2 SQIVND (reference sequence). This CDR3 contains 17 residues. With V trimmed by 4 bases and J by 6 bases, 11 bases remained unmatched. Written as DNA, the CDR3 is TGTGCCAGTAGTAATCTACTCGGGACAGGGGGTCCTCAGCCCCAGCATTTT. Translated: CASSNLLGTGGPQPQHF.

The V and J genes are TRBV14 and TRBJ2-3; 7 bases agree with TRBD2. The V segment lost 0 bases and the J segment 2 bases; nucleotides outside the gene matches: 8. CDR1 and CDR2 (germline): SGHDN, FVKESK. The CDR3 totals 17 residues. In nucleotides, the CDR3 is TGTGCCAGCAGCCAAGATAACTACCGGGACTACACAGATACGCAGTATTTT. Protein sequence: CASSQDNYRDYTDTQYF.

This clonotype was found a few times. The rearrangement joins TRBV5-1 to TRBJ2-1; 11 bases are shared with TRBD1. CDR1 SGHRS and CDR2 YFSETQ come from the germline V gene. This CDR3 contains 14 residues. V shed 3 bases, J shed 9 bases, and the junction held 5 bases outside the gene matches. The CDR3 nucleotides read TGCGCCAGCAGCTGGGGGACAGGGGGAGGTGAGCAGTTCTTC. Translating it yields CASSWGTGGGEQFF.

This clonotype was detected many times. CDR3 in amino acids: CASSLVSQETQYF. Here the CDR3 DNA reads TGTGCCAGCAGCTTAGTGTCCCAAGAGACCCAGTACTTC. The genes are TRBV11-2 and TRBJ2-5; D not resolved. This CDR3 has 13 residues. From germline, CDR1 is SGHAT and CDR2 FQNNGV. Trimming took 1 base from V and 1 from J, leaving 4 bases between them.

This clonotype was seen repeatedly, ten times or more. This rearrangement joins TRBV3-1 to TRBJ2-1; TRBD1 matches 9 bases. J was trimmed by 5 bases and V by 1 base; bases with no gene match: 9. Germline V lookup: CDR1 LGHDT, CDR2 YNNKEL (reference sequence). The CDR3 runs 17 residues. The CDR3 DNA follows: TGTGCCAGCAGCCAAGCTTGGACAGGGGTTGAAGACAATGAGCAGTTCTTC. This translates into CASSQAWTGVEDNEQFF.

This clonotype was recorded only once. The chain has TRBV29-1 and TRBJ1-5, with unresolved D. V was trimmed by 4 bases and J by 0 bases, leaving 10 bases between them. Per the germline V gene, CDR1 is SQVTM and CDR2 is ANQGSEA. The CDR3 spans 14 residues. CDR3 bases: TGCAGCGTTGCACAGTCGCATAGCAATCAGCCCCAGCATTTT. Protein sequence: CSVAQSHSNQPQHF.

This clonotype has at least ten counts. The chain is built from TRBV24-1 and TRBJ2-3, with TRBD2 matching over 10 bases. Germline assignment: CDR1 KGHDR and CDR2 SFDVKD. The length of the CDR3 is 16 residues. Germline trimming cut 3 bases from V and 2 bases from J; bases unmatched to any gene: 4. The CDR3 loop reads CATSDSSGRVTDTQYF. In DNA, the CDR3 is TGTGCCACCAGTGATAGCAGCGGGAGGGTCACAGATACGCAGTATTTT.

V is TRBV19 and J is TRBJ2-2, with D maybe TRBD1 (6 bases). CDR3 length: 13 amino acids. The germline gives CDR1 LNHDA, CDR2 SQIVND (reference sequence). V gave up 10 bases and J gave up 0 bases, with 9 bases separating them. The CDR3, as DNA: TGTGCCACCCGGACAGCGAACACCGGGGAGCTGTTTTTT. Translated, it gives CATRTANTGELFF. The variable domain in full, with the rest retrieved from reference TRBV19 and TRBJ2-2, is DGGITQSPKYLFRKEGQNVTLSCEQNLNHDAMYWYRQDPGQGLRLIYYSQIVNDFQKGDIAEGYSVSREKKESFPLTVTSAQKNPTAFYLCATRTANTGELFFGEGSRLTVL.

The V call is TRBV28, the J call TRBJ2-3; 15 bases fit TRBD2. Germline CDR1 and CDR2: MDHEN and SYDVKM. The CDR3 consists of 16 residues. V dropped 6 bases and J dropped 4; count of bases not matched to a gene: 5. The CDR3 DNA follows: TGTGCCAGCAGAACCGGACTAGCGGGGGGGCCAGATACGCAGTATTTT. It specifies CASRTGLAGGPDTQYF.

This clonotype was observed many times. The genes are TRBV30 and TRBJ2-7; D is possibly TRBD2 (6 bases). Germline lookup yields CDR1 GTSNPN and CDR2 SVGIG (reference sequence). V gave up 2 bases and J gave up 2 bases, with 10 bases separating them. The CDR3 is made up of 13 amino acids. This CDR3 is CAWSLAEPYEQYF. The DNA for the CDR3 is TGTGCCTGGAGTTTAGCGGAGCCCTACGAGCAGTACTTC.

This clonotype was recorded at least ten times. The J gene is TRBJ2-7, the V gene TRBV10-3; 8 bases line up with TRBD1. The germline CDR1 and CDR2 sequences are ENHRY and SYGVKD. Trimming removed 2 bases from V and 2 bases from J; junction bases left unmatched: 14. CDR3 length equals 18 residues. CDR3 protein: CAISEPVRPGQGAYEQYF. The CDR3 DNA reads as TGTGCCATCAGTGAGCCGGTACGGCCTGGACAGGGTGCCTACGAGCAGTACTTC.

About this clonotype: This clone may be a read error of a much larger clone one base away. This chain connects TRBV30 to TRBJ2-2; no clear D gene. The V end lost 2 bases, the J end lost 0 bases, and 16 bases lay between the germline ends. Germline CDR1 and CDR2: GTSNPN and SVGIG (reference sequence). The CDR3 extends over 17 amino acids. CDR3: CAWSSVRKIPNTGELFF. CDR3 sequence (DNA): TGTGCCTGGAGTAGCGTCCGAAAAATCCCGAACACCGGGGAGCTGTTTTTT.

The chain has TRBV7-9 and TRBJ2-1; possible D gene TRBD2, 6 bases. Germline values: CDR1 SEHNR, CDR2 FQNEAQ (reference sequence). V lost 4 bases and J lost 7, with 14 bases in between. CDR3 length equals 14 residues. The CDR3 here is CASSSGAGRNEQFF. The DNA of the CDR3 is TGTGCCAGCAGCTCTGGTGCGGGGCGGAATGAGCAGTTCTTC.

This clonotype was detected a few times. A read error may produce the germline difference seen at one junction end. The chain combines TRBV11-2 with TRBJ1-2; TRBD1 might be the D (6 bases). The CDR3 contains 12 residues. Germline V gene lookup returns CDR1 SGHAT and CDR2 FQNNGV. The CDR3 region is CASSLDSYGCTF. Here the CDR3 DNA reads TGTGCCAGCAGCCTGGACAGCTATGGCTGCACCTTC.

This clonotype was seen a handful of times. The rearrangement links TRBV6-1 to TRBJ2-5; tentative D call: TRBD1 (6 bases). This CDR3 region has 15 residues. Trimming left V 5 bases short and J 2 bases short, with 15 bases between. Germline assignment: CDR1 MNHNS and CDR2 SASEGT. The DNA for the CDR3 is TGTGCCAGCAGTTCCATCTTGAGGGGGCAAGAGACCCAGTACTTC. It is translated as CASSSILRGQETQYF.

This clonotype was counted at least ten times. The V and J genes are TRBV6-1 and TRBJ2-4; a possible D gene is TRBD2 (6 bases). Deletions cut 1 base from V and 6 bases from J, with 10 bases between. This CDR3 contains 14 residues. The V gene's germline CDR1 is MNHNS and CDR2 SASEGT. CDR3 amino acids: CASSEGGETNIQYF. DNA for the CDR3: TGTGCCAGCAGTGAAGGGGGGGAGACAAACATTCAGTACTTC.

This chain uses TRBV28 with TRBJ2-7; tentatively, D is TRBD2 (6 bases). V lost 2 bases and J lost 2, with 10 bases in between. The CDR3 covers 14 residues. CDR1 is MDHEN, CDR2 SYDVKM, per germline. Here the CDR3 reads CASSLASVPYEQYF. CDR3 bases: TGTGCCAGCAGTTTAGCTAGCGTCCCCTACGAGCAGTACTTC.